This T cell receptor (beta chain) came from a study of cytomegalovirus exposure and HLA in healthy donors. The study's findings and limits: A later analysis found that most CMV-associated TCR beta chains appeared HLA-restricted.

Both 60 Vbeta primers and 13 Jbeta primers went into the PCR. Libraries were prepared by immunoSEQ multiplex PCR; TCRdb keeps only in-frame clonotypes and omits some of them. The table shows over 100,000 clones, with around three quarters occurring only once. All the people who gave samples were healthy bone marrow donors. Donors sampled were nominally healthy, though unrecorded immune exposures were likely. The germline gives CDR1 MNHEY, CDR2 SVGAGI. The CDR3 consists of 15 residues. V shed 4 bases and J 9 bases; nucleotides not matched to a gene: 15. With regard to this clone: As yet, its antigen is unknown.

The rearrangement joins TRBV6-5 to TRBJ2-7, with 7 bases lining up with TRBD1. The sequencing sample was made of PBMCs. The receptor was isolated from a man aged 40-50 years in good health and CMV-seropositive. The CDR3 sequence: CASSSDRVLLRWQYF. The CDR3 coding sequence is TGTGCCAGCAGTTCCGACAGGGTTCTCCTCCGATGGCAGTACTTC.